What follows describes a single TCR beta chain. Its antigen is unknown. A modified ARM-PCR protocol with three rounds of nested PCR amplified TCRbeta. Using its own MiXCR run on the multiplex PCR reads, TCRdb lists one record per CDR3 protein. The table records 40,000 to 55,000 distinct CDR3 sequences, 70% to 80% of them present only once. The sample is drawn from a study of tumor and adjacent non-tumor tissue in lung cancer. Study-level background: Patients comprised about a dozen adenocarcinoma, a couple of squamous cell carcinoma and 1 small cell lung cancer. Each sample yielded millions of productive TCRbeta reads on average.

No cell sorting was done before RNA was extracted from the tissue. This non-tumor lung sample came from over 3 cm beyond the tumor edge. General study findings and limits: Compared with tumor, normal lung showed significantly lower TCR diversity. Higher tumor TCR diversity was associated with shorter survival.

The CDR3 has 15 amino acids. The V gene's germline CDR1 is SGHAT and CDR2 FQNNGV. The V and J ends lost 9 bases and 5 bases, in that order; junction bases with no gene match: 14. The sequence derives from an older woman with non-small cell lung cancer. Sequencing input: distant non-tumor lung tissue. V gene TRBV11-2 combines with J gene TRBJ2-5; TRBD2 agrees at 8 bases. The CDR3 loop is CARRTGVAGCETQYF. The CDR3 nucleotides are TGTGCCAGGAGGACTGGGGTAGCGGGATGCGAGACCCAGTACTTC.